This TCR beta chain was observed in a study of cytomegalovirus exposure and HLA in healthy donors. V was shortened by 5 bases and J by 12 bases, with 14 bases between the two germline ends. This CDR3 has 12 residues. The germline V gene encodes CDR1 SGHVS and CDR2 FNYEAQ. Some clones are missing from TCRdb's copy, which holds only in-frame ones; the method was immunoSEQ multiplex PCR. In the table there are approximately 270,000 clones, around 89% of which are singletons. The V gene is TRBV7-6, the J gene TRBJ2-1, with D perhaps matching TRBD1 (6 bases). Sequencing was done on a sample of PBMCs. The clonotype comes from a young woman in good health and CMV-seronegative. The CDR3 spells CASSPLVGGQFF. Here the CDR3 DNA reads TGTGCCAGCAGCCCACTAGTAGGGGGGCAGTTCTTC.